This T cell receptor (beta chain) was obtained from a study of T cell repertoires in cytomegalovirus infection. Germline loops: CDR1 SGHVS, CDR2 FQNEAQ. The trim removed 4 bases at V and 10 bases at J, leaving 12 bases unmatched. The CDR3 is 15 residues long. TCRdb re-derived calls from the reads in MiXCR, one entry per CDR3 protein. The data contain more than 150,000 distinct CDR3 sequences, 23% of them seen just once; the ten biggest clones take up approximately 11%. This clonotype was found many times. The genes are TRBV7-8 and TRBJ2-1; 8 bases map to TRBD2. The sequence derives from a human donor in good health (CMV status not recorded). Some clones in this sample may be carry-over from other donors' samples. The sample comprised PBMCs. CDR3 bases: TGTGCCAGCAGCTCCTCACCTAGCGGGCCTTTGGAGCAGTTCTTC. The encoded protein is CASSSSPSGPLEQFF. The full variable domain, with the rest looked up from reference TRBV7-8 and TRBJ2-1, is GAGVSQSPRYKVAKRGQDVALRCDPISGHVSLFWYQQALGQGPEFLTYFQNEAQLDKSGLPSDRFFAERPEGSVSTLKIQRTQQEDSAVYLCASSSSPSGPLEQFFGPGTRLTVL.